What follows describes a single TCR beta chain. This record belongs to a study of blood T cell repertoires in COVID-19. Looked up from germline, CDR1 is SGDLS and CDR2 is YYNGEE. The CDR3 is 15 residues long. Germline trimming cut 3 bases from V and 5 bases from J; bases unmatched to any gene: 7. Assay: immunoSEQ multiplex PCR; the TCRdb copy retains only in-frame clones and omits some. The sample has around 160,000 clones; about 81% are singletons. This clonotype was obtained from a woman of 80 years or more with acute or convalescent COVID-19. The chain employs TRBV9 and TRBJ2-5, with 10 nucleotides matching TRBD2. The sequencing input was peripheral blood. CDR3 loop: CASSAPAGGQETQYF. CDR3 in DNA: TGTGCCAGCAGCGCCCCAGCGGGGGGGCAGGAGACCCAGTACTTC.